The TCR beta chain described here comes from a study of T cell responses to AZD1222 COVID-19 vaccine. Study findings and constraints: Donors were mostly white British, more females; clonal diversity possibly underestimated.

Of note for this clone: Antigen: not known.

Repertoires were generated with immunoSEQ multiplex PCR, while TCRdb's copy carries only in-frame clones and drops some. Here the sample spans 140,000 to 150,000 clones, 88% being singletons. This receptor was identified in an adult who received the MenACWY meningococcal vaccine as a control. This specimen consisted of peripheral blood, obtained 28 days after the second dose of the MenACWY control vaccine.

The CDR3 region has the DNA TGTGCCTGGAGTGTCAAAGACGGGGGGAACTATGGCTACACCTTC. Protein sequence: CAWSVKDGGNYGYTF. This chain connects TRBV30 to TRBJ1-2; tentative D call: TRBD1 (5 bases). The V end was cut by 0 bases, the J end by 2 bases, with 13 bases between. The CDR3 has 15 amino acids. In germline, CDR1 is GTSNPN, CDR2 SVGIG (reference sequence).